This T cell receptor beta chain was captured by sequencing in a study of blood T cell repertoires in COVID-19. Whole-study context: Both acute and convalescent COVID-19 samples were obtained from the United States, Italy and Spain. In each case, the material was cDNA or gDNA derived from T cells, B-cell-depleted T cells, or PBMCs.

V shed 3 bases and J 5 bases; nucleotides not matched to a gene: 6. The germline V gene has CDR1 LGHDT and CDR2 YNNKEL (reference sequence). There are 15 residues in the CDR3. Per the original methods: Reference gene primer amplification gave estimated nucleated cell counts. Produced via immunoSEQ multiplex PCR; TCRdb's table is partial and in-frame only. V, J and clone size reflect that table, while D and trimming were determined from the DNA. The table includes approximately 270,000 clones, more than 85% detected once. The sequence came from a man aged 25 to 40 with acute or convalescent COVID-19. Sequenced material: peripheral blood. V gene TRBV3-1 (or the pseudogene TRBV3-2) combines with J gene TRBJ2-2, with 7 bases fitting TRBD2. CDR3 protein: CASSQRGFDTGELFF. The CDR3 nucleotides read TGTGCCAGCAGCCAGCGGGGGTTTGATACCGGGGAGCTGTTTTTT.